This TCR beta chain appears in the sequencing data of a study of Graves' ophthalmopathy and Graves' hyperthyroidism (dated by TCRdb to the late 2010s). At the level of the whole study: Hyperthyroidism was considered stable if no progression to ophthalmopathy occurred within 18 months of follow-up. TCR beta repertoire signatures were used to distinguish Graves' ophthalmopathy from Graves' hyperthyroidism and to predict progression to ophthalmopathy. In total, 135 blood samples were TCR-sequenced: around 42 ophthalmopathy, around 75 hyperthyroidism and around 17 hyperthyroidism-to-ophthalmopathy patients. To explore V-J signatures that distinguish ophthalmopathy from hyperthyroidism, a discovery set of about a hundred patients was enrolled, made up of around 44 with ophthalmopathy and under 65 with stable hyperthyroidism. An independent validation cohort comprised some 19 hyperthyroidism patients and 17 patients who later progressed from hyperthyroidism to ophthalmopathy. In about six hyperthyroidism patients, T-cell repertoires of thyroid tissue and blood were compared. After sampling, hyperthyroidism patients received methimazole starting at 30 mg daily, and ophthalmopathy patients received high-dose intravenous methylprednisolone.

The full study reports these points: In validation, the model predicted ophthalmopathy progression with about 71% sensitivity and around 72% specificity; 12 predicted patients were CT-confirmed with GO in a median of approximately 6.2 months. Most expanded thyroid clonotypes with frequency above 0.001 were also detected in blood, suggesting blood repertoires may reflect the thyroid immune response. No statistical method was used to set the sample size in advance, and the investigators knew which group each participant was assigned to. In cross-validation, the 13-signature model distinguished ophthalmopathy from stable hyperthyroidism with approximately 85% sensitivity and about 84% specificity, and in the test set the corresponding values were roughly 80% and 76%.

For repertoire sequencing, the TCR beta CDR3 regions were amplified from RNA transcripts. The first round of RT-PCR was done with HTBI primers and the Qiagen OneStep RT-PCR kit, and was followed by a second round of multiplex PCR, then size selection and purification. Libraries were sequenced paired-end with 100 bp reads on an Illumina HiSeq2000. Turning to the authors' computational methods: SOAPnuke was used to process the reads, removing any read that contained adapters or uncalled bases, had a mean Phred below 15, or lacked an exact match to the constant primer or identifier. COPE v1.2.5 was used to merge the high-quality paired reads. Each unique nucleotide sequence was treated as a clonotype, and MiTCR v1.1 was used to align the clonotypes to the IMGT TRB V, D and J references. Only V-J combinations with frequency above 0.0001 were analysed, covering more than 99% of repertoires. A TCR clonal expansion and chaos score per V-J combination was defined as the ratio of F50 clonal expansion to chaos observed in the TCRdist matrix. Welch's t-statistics and random forest were used to reduce features to approximately 13 V-J combinations, which were fed into a naive Bayes classifier. Thyroid-blood repertoire similarity was quantified with the Morisita-Horn index. The public reads were quality trimmed at Q25 with fastp and then assembled into clones with MiXCR by TCRdb, keeping productive beta chains. One record per CDR3 amino acid sequence lists the most common genes and DNA. The V and J calls reflect TCRdb's pipeline rather than the authors' work. Within this sample are roughly 600,000 distinct CDR3 sequences, with roughly 39% of them counted one time only. The top ten constitute approximately 4.1% of the sample.

Remarks on this clonotype: No cognate antigen has been identified for it. The sample holds no much larger clone one base away, and base qualities are not on file.

Trimming costs V 7 bases and J 0 bases, and their ends lie 12 bases apart. Taken from the germline V gene (reference sequence), the CDR1 and CDR2 loops are LNHDA and SQIVND. The CDR3 sequence holds 14 residues, the cysteine and phenylalanine included. The sequence is cut down to CDR3 DNA, 42 bases in frame from base 1. Hyperthyroidism patients were newly diagnosed, were aged 18 to 65 years, and had a disease duration under 2 months. Patients with other autoimmune diseases, uncontrolled infections, pregnancy or lactation were excluded from the study. Diagnosis was based on clinical symptoms, serum thyroxine, TRAb, thyroid ultrasound and orbital computed tomography. Total RNA was extracted using Trizol reagent, and RNA quality was checked on an Agilent 2100 Bioanalyzer.

The sample was peripheral blood or thyroid tissue (not recorded which). Recombination linked TRBV19 to TRBJ1-1; the D gene is unclear. The source is an adult man with Graves' hyperthyroidism. The nucleotide sequence is given as TGTGCCAGTATGGAGAGGGCCCTGAACACTGAAGCTTTCTTT. Its protein reads: CASMERALNTEAFF.